These 10 T cell receptor beta chains share one sample of origin, sequenced in a study of CD8 T cells in ankylosing spondylitis. TCRdb re-called the 5' RACE reads with MiXCR, one entry per CDR3 protein. The table shows approximately 88,000 distinct CDR3 sequences, with 7.5% to 9% occurring only once. Sequencing input: blood, either unsorted or a sorted T cell fraction (not recorded which). All receptors come from a male donor with ankylosing spondylitis or in good health (not recorded which).

This clonotype was found many times. The gene calls are TRBV5-1 and TRBJ1-2; D remains unclear. The V and J ends lost 4 bases and 0 bases respectively, with 34 bases between them. The CDR3 sequence is 22 residues long. CDR1 is SGHRS, CDR2 YFSETQ, per germline. The CDR3 loop is CASSTPDSGKRLSMGANYGYTF. The CDR3 coding sequence is TGCGCCAGCAGCACGCCGGACTCAGGAAAACGGTTATCAATGGGAGCTAACTATGGCTACACCTTC.

V gene TRBV28 combines with J gene TRBJ1-5; 9 bases fit TRBD1. This CDR3 is 15 amino acids long. V shed 4 bases, J shed 6 bases, and the junction held 7 bases outside the gene matches. The germline CDR1 and CDR2 sequences are MDHEN and SYDVKM. The CDR3 sequence is CASSSAGTGPQPQHF. CDR3 DNA sequence: TGTGCCAGCAGTTCCGCCGGGACAGGGCCTCAGCCCCAGCATTTT. Full variable domain (remainder filled in from reference TRBV28 and TRBJ1-5): DVKVTQSSRYLVKRTGEKVFLECVQDMDHENMFWYRQDPGLGLRLIYFSYDVKMKEKGDIPEGYSVSREKKERFSLILESASTNQTSMYLCASSSAGTGPQPQHFGDGTRLSIL.

This clonotype was observed many times. This chain connects TRBV5-1 to TRBJ1-2, with D tentatively TRBD1 (5 bases). The CDR3 spans 15 residues. V lost 4 bases and J lost 1, with 14 bases in between. Germline lookup yields CDR1 SGHRS and CDR2 YFSETQ. CDR3 amino acids: CASSPLMGGNYGYTF. The CDR3 DNA reads as TGCGCCAGCAGCCCGCTGATGGGGGGTAACTATGGCTACACCTTC.

This clonotype was seen repeatedly, ten times or more. The V gene is TRBV7-2, the J gene TRBJ1-6; D is undetermined. Germline CDR1 and CDR2: SGHTA and FQGNSA. Trimming pared 2 bases from V and 7 bases from J, leaving 9 bases between. The CDR3 length is 14 residues. CDR3 nucleotides: TGTGCCAGCAGCTTACCAGGCAGAAATTCACCCCTCCACTTT. Translation gives CASSLPGRNSPLHF.

The sample holds many counts of this clonotype. V usage is TRBV29-1 and J usage is TRBJ2-2; D not resolved. CDR1 and CDR2 (germline): SQVTM, ANQGSEA. Trimming cost V 6 bases and J 6 bases, with 8 bases left between them. This CDR3 has 11 amino acids. In nucleotides, the CDR3 is TGCAGCGTGCGCACGTCCGGGGAGCTGTTTTTT. It codes for CSVRTSGELFF.

The table lists this clonotype with many counts. The chain employs TRBV12-3 or TRBV12-4 and TRBJ2-1, with 10 bases lining up with TRBD2. The CDR3 consists of 16 residues. Unmatched junction bases numbered 11, after V lost 3 bases and J lost 9 bases. The CDR3 loop reads CASSFELAGTTGEQFF. CDR3 sequence (DNA): TGTGCCAGCAGTTTCGAACTAGCGGGGACTACTGGTGAGCAGTTCTTC.

This clonotype appeared many times. This chain connects TRBV5-1 to TRBJ2-1, with a possible D match to TRBD2 (5 bases). Germline CDR1 is SGHRS and CDR2 is YFSETQ. V lost 4 bases and J lost 6, with 20 bases in between. This CDR3 contains 16 residues. CDR3 nucleotide sequence: TGCGCCAGCAGCCCCTGGACTCCCGGGATGGGCAATGAGCAGTTCTTC. Translated, it gives CASSPWTPGMGNEQFF.

This clonotype was observed at least ten times. This chain links TRBV9 with TRBJ2-1; the match to TRBD2 covers 9 bases. The germline V gene encodes CDR1 SGDLS and CDR2 YYNGEE. This CDR3 comprises 17 residues. Losses at the gene ends were 0 bases for V and 0 bases for J; bases not matched to a gene: 4. The CDR3 region has the DNA TGTGCCAGCAGCGTAGAGAGCGGGGGGAGCTCCTACAATGAGCAGTTCTTC. Residues: CASSVESGGSSYNEQFF.

This clonotype was recorded at least ten times. The chain is built from TRBV24-1 and TRBJ2-5; 10 positions agree with TRBD1. The V gene's germline CDR1 is KGHDR and CDR2 SFDVKD. The CDR3 loop spans 17 amino acids. V lost 2 bases, J lost 5 bases, and 10 bases stayed unmatched. This CDR3 is CATSDSSPGQGWETQYF. The CDR3 DNA follows: TGTGCCACCAGTGATTCTTCCCCGGGACAGGGGTGGGAGACCCAGTACTTC.

This clonotype was seen many times. V gene TRBV6-1 combines with J gene TRBJ2-6; 8 bases agree with TRBD1. CDR3 length equals 17 residues. Germline V lookup: CDR1 MNHNS, CDR2 SASEGT. Losses at the gene ends were 7 bases for V and 3 bases for J; bases not matched to a gene: 11. The CDR3 spells CASTYDRGPGGANVLTF. CDR3 DNA sequence: TGTGCCAGCACCTACGACAGGGGACCGGGTGGGGCCAACGTCCTGACTTTC.